The 4 T cell receptor beta chains below come from one sample, sequenced in a study of HIV-infected patients and healthy controls. Reverse transcription used about 500 ng RNA and constant-region primers for alpha and beta. Alpha and beta chain libraries were made separately by chain-specific third strand synthesis with multiplexing indices. TCRdb re-analysed the 5' RACE reads in MiXCR, keeping a single row per CDR3 protein. The repertoire holds 9,000 to 13,000 distinct CDR3 sequences, around 5.3% seen once, with more than 14% in the top ten. All unsorted peripheral T cells were captured because whole blood was used without fractionation. The material sequenced was blood, taken before antiretroviral therapy. These receptors came from an adult with HIV infection.

In this sample, this clonotype turned up many times. This CDR3 is CASRAPGSANGYTF. The CDR3 nucleotides are TGTGCCAGCAGGGCCCCAGGGTCCGCCAATGGCTACACCTTC. This chain joins TRBV5-5 and TRBJ1-2, with D possibly TRBD1 on 5 matching bases. Trimming pared 5 bases from V and 6 bases from J, leaving 17 bases between. Germline CDR1 and CDR2: SGHKS and YYEKEE (reference sequence). The CDR3 totals 14 residues.

This clonotype has ten or more counts. V gene TRBV12-3 or TRBV12-4 combines with J gene TRBJ2-3, with D uncertain. V dropped 8 bases and J dropped 5 bases, with 11 bases sitting between them. This CDR3 has 12 residues. Here the CDR3 reads CASSDGGDTQYF. The DNA for the CDR3 is TGTGCCAGCTCAGACGGTGGAGATACGCAGTATTTT.

The sample holds many counts of this clonotype. The CDR3 coding sequence is TGTGCCAGTAGTCCTGGACTAAAGCAGTTCTTC. Its protein is CASSPGLKQFF. The genes are TRBV19 and TRBJ2-1; D perhaps matches TRBD2 (6 bases). The V end was cut by 5 bases, the J end by 11 bases, with 10 bases between. This CDR3 comprises 11 residues. Germline V CDR1 and CDR2: LNHDA, SQIVND (reference sequence).

This clonotype was seen ten or more times. The rearrangement joins TRBV9 to TRBJ1-4; D gene uncertain. The CDR3 is 14 residues long. V lost 0 bases to trimming and J lost 7 bases, with 10 bases between them. Germline-derived CDR1 and CDR2 are SGDLS and YYNGEE. The CDR3 DNA follows: TGTGCCAGCAGCGTAGACGGAAGCAGTGAAAAACTGTTTTTT. Amino acids: CASSVDGSSEKLFF.